This T cell receptor beta chain was captured in a study of blood T cell repertoires in COVID-19. Overall study context: Researchers got acute and convalescent COVID-19 samples from the United States, Italy and Spain. Nucleic acid was either cDNA or gDNA, and it came from T cells, B-cell-depleted T cells, or PBMCs.

The Seattle site enrolled patients during active infection and followed them longitudinally. Generated by immunoSEQ multiplex PCR, the TCRdb table keeps only in-frame clones and is missing some. The sample shows 250,000 to 300,000 clones, around 87% of them seen only once. This CDR3 is built from 15 residues. Germline CDR1 is MNHEY and CDR2 is SVGAGI. V lost 5 bases, J lost 0 bases, and 4 bases stayed unmatched. Sample: peripheral blood. This chain joins TRBV6-5 and TRBJ1-1, with 9 bases fitting TRBD1. The receptor was isolated from a woman aged 55-70 years with COVID-19, enrolled during active disease. CDR3 sequence reads: CASSPGTGLNTEAFF. CDR3 in DNA: TGTGCCAGCAGTCCCGGGACAGGGTTGAACACTGAAGCTTTCTTT.